This is a list of T cell receptor beta chains from one sample in a study of blood T cell repertoires in COVID-19. TCRdb's table, derived via immunoSEQ multiplex PCR, lists solely in-frame clones and lacks some. The sample records about 100,000 clones, roughly nine tenths being singletons. The specimen sequenced was peripheral blood. The receptors shown here come from a man aged 45-60 years with active COVID-19. CDR3s include the opening cysteine and the closing phenylalanine or tryptophan.

CDR3: CASSVTPGQGLLDTQYF
J: TRBJ2-3
V: TRBV9

CDR3: CASSLVWQVKYEQYF
J: TRBJ2-7
V: TRBV5-6

CDR3: CSVEPPSTDTQYF
J: TRBJ2-3
V: TRBV29-1

CDR3: CASSPGVTDTQYF
J: TRBJ2-3
V: TRBV18

CDR3: CASSRQKGLASDTQYF
J: TRBJ2-3
V: TRBV3-1/TRBV3-2

CDR3: CASNSDRGSPMSYTF
J: TRBJ1-2
V: TRBV4-1

CDR3: CASRGGRTPGNTIYF
J: TRBJ1-3
V: TRBV19

CDR3: CAISESTGGRNEQFF
J: TRBJ2-1
V: TRBV10-3

CDR3: CASSYSVRDTEAFF
J: TRBJ1-1
V: TRBV6-5

CDR3: CASSPRGLAGSTDTQYF
J: TRBJ2-3
V: TRBV18

CDR3: CASSPGRLAGGSGSYNEQFF
J: TRBJ2-1
V: TRBV23-1

CDR3: CASSQVDRGRSPLHF
J: TRBJ1-6
V: TRBV11-1

CDR3: CASSLDRRAYNSPLHF
J: TRBJ1-6
V: TRBV7-2

CDR3: CASSSRQGALGYGYTF
J: TRBJ1-2
V: TRBV19

CDR3: CSVVGGAGTEAFF
J: TRBJ1-1
V: TRBV29-1

CDR3: CASRKAEGVYNEQFF
J: TRBJ2-1
V: TRBV2

CDR3: CSVERGYRGRNTEAFF
J: TRBJ1-1
V: TRBV29-1

CDR3: CASSSGTENTEAFF
J: TRBJ1-1
V: TRBV5-1